These 29 T cell receptor beta chains were sequenced from one sample in a study of lymphopenia after photon versus proton radiotherapy. The repertoire was sequenced with immunoSEQ multiplex PCR; TCRdb's copy has only in-frame clones and lacks some. This table has fewer than 30,000 clones, about 91% appearing once. This specimen was peripheral blood, taken from a patient treated with photon-based radiotherapy. These TCRs come from a man aged 50 or older with gastric cancer.

The gene calls are TRBV4-3 and TRBJ2-7; D is tentatively TRBD1 or TRBD2 (6 bases each). In germline, CDR1 is LGHNA, CDR2 YSLEER. The CDR3 totals 14 residues. The V end lost 0 bases, the J end lost 7 bases, and 13 bases lay between the germline ends. The CDR3 region is CASSQDSGGREQYF. For the CDR3, the DNA is TGCGCCAGCAGCCAAGATAGTGGGGGGCGGGAGCAGTACTTC.

The V call is TRBV7-9, the J call TRBJ1-4; TRBD1 might be the D (5 bases). This CDR3 is 14 amino acids long. The V end was cut by 5 bases, the J end by 11 bases, with 18 bases between. The germline V gene encodes CDR1 SEHNR and CDR2 FQNEAQ (reference sequence). CDR3 nucleotide sequence: TGTGCCAGCAGCACACCGGGCCAAAAGGGGAAACTGTTTTTT. This encodes CASSTPGQKGKLFF.

The V call is TRBV5-6, the J call TRBJ1-1; TRBD1 matches at 10 bases. CDR1 is SGHDT and CDR2 is YYEEEE in the germline V gene. The V segment lost 3 bases and the J segment 0 bases; nucleotides outside the gene matches: 8. The CDR3 has 17 residues. CDR3 sequence reads: CASSWPGQGFMNTEAFF. CDR3 nucleotide sequence: TGTGCCAGCAGCTGGCCGGGACAGGGGTTCATGAACACTGAAGCTTTCTTT.

The chain uses TRBV19 and TRBJ2-3, with D perhaps assigned TRBD1 or TRBD2 (5 bases each). This CDR3 spans 14 amino acids. Per germline, CDR1 LNHDA and CDR2 SQIVND (reference sequence). The ends were cut back, 3 bases at V and 5 bases at J, with 12 bases in the middle. DNA of the CDR3: TGTGCCAGTAGTATTAGCGAGGGGAGAGATACGCAGTATTTT. Amino acids: CASSISEGRDTQYF.

The chain carries TRBV15 and TRBJ2-2; no firm D call. Deletions cut 0 bases from V and 6 bases from J, with 11 bases between. Germline loops: CDR1 LNHNV, CDR2 YYDKDF (reference sequence). The CDR3 loop spans 15 amino acids. The CDR3 sequence is CATSREYGEPGELFF. In nucleotides, the CDR3 is TGTGCCACCAGCAGAGAGTATGGAGAACCCGGGGAGCTGTTTTTT. Using reference TRBV15 and TRBJ2-2 for the parts outside the CDR3, the full variable domain is DAMVIQNPRYQVTQFGKPVTLSCSQTLNHNVMYWYQQKSSQAPKLLFHYYDKDFNNEADTPDNFQSRRPNTSFCFLDIRSPGLGDTAMYLCATSREYGEPGELFFGEGSRLTVL.

J is TRBJ2-7 and V is TRBV27; tentatively, D is TRBD1 or TRBD2 (6 bases each). The germline V gene has CDR1 MNHEY and CDR2 SMNVEV (reference sequence). This CDR3 has 12 amino acids. The ends were cut back, 9 bases at V and 4 bases at J, with 13 bases in the middle. The CDR3, as DNA: TGTGCCAGTGGAGGGGGGTCGTACGAGCAGTACTTC. It codes for CASGGGSYEQYF.

The chain is built from TRBV30 and TRBJ1-2; 9 bases map to TRBD1. V lost 8 bases to trimming and J lost 6 bases; unmatched junction nucleotides: 10. This CDR3 region has 13 residues. CDR1 and CDR2 from the germline V gene are GTSNPN and SVGIG (reference sequence). DNA for the CDR3: TGTGCCGGAAGGGGACAGGGTATCCATGGCTACACCTTC. Translation gives CAGRGQGIHGYTF.

DNA of the CDR3: TGTGCCAGCAGGGGGGGGAGCACAGATACGCAGTATTTT. Protein: CASRGGSTDTQYF. The chain couples TRBV2 to TRBJ2-3; 7 nucleotides match TRBD2. V was clipped by 6 bases and J by 0 bases; unmatched bases: 0. Germline CDR1 is SNHLY and CDR2 is FYNNEI. The CDR3 runs to 13 residues.

This chain links TRBV19 with TRBJ1-1, with 7 bases lining up with TRBD1. Germline CDR1 LNHDA, CDR2 SQIVND (reference sequence). There are 16 residues in the CDR3. The junction had 10 bases not matched to a gene; V was cut back by 6 bases and J by 0 bases. The CDR3 spells CASSPRDRLLNTEAFF. The CDR3 DNA sequence: TGTGCCAGTAGCCCCCGGGACAGATTATTGAACACTGAAGCTTTCTTT.

This clone was recorded once. The V and J genes are TRBV2 and TRBJ1-4; no clear D gene. Trimming removed 0 bases at V and 8 bases at J, with 4 bases between. The CDR3 is 12 amino acids. In germline, CDR1 is SNHLY, CDR2 FYNNEI. CDR3: CASSEAGEKLFF. As DNA, the CDR3 is TGTGCCAGCAGTGAAGCTGGGGAAAAACTGTTTTTT.

The chain links TRBV10-1 to TRBJ1-2; D not certain. This CDR3 contains 13 residues. The V end was cut by 3 bases, the J end by 3 bases, with 8 bases between. The germline gives CDR1 WNHNN, CDR2 SYGVQD (reference sequence). The CDR3 DNA follows: TGCGCCAGCAGTGATAGTCCTTACTATGGCTACACCTTC. Amino acid sequence: CASSDSPYYGYTF.

V gene TRBV6-6 combines with J gene TRBJ1-1; D is ambiguous. Deletions cut 2 bases from V and 2 bases from J, with 6 bases between. Germline assignment: CDR1 MNHNY and CDR2 SVGAGI (reference sequence). The CDR3 has 13 amino acids. CDR3 bases: TGTGCCAGCAGTTACCCAGCCAACACTGAAGCTTTCTTT. Translated, it gives CASSYPANTEAFF.

The rearrangement links TRBV5-1 to TRBJ2-2, with 7 positions matching TRBD2. The CDR3 is 15 amino acids. Trimming at V came to 9 bases and at J to 1 base, leaving 9 bases not matched to a gene. Germline V gene lookup returns CDR1 SGHRS and CDR2 YFSETQ. CDR3 residues: CAKQNGLENTGELFF. As DNA, the CDR3 is TGCGCCAAGCAGAATGGACTAGAGAACACCGGGGAGCTGTTTTTT.

The chain links TRBV19 to TRBJ2-5; 14 bases agree with TRBD2. Germline loops: CDR1 LNHDA, CDR2 SQIVND (reference sequence). V lost 5 bases and J lost 0; bases outside the gene matches: 8. The CDR3 is 18 amino acids. The CDR3 nucleotides read TGTGCCAGTAGTCTCGGACTAGCGGGGGGCGGGTACCAAGAGACCCAGTACTTC. It encodes CASSLGLAGGGYQETQYF.

CDR3 nucleotide sequence: TGTGCCAGCAGCCCCCCCCCGGGAATAGCCAAAAACATTCAGTACTTC. It encodes CASSPPPGIAKNIQYF. The chain employs TRBV5-5 and TRBJ2-4, with a weak D call TRBD2 (5 bases). The germline CDR1 and CDR2 sequences are SGHKS and YYEKEE (reference sequence). Trimming took off 4 bases at V and 0 bases at J, with 14 bases between the two ends. This CDR3 spans 16 amino acids.

The V call is TRBV11-2, the J call TRBJ2-7, with TRBD1 matching 8 bases. Losses at the gene ends were 0 bases for V and 6 bases for J; bases not matched to a gene: 1. Looked up from germline, CDR1 is SGHAT and CDR2 is FQNNGV. The CDR3 covers 13 residues. In nucleotides, the CDR3 is TGTGCCAGCAGCTTAGACAGGGGGCTCGAGCAGTACGTC. It yields the protein CASSLDRGLEQYV.

This chain connects TRBV30 to TRBJ2-2; 7 bases are a match to TRBD1. CDR3 size: 14 residues. Trimming removed 8 bases from V and 1 base from J; junction bases left unmatched: 7. Per germline, CDR1 GTSNPN and CDR2 SVGIG (reference sequence). CDR3 residues: CAGNRGGNTGELFF. The CDR3 bases are TGTGCCGGGAACAGGGGCGGGAACACCGGGGAGCTGTTTTTT. Looking up the rest from reference TRBV30 and TRBJ2-2 gives the full variable domain: SQTIHQWPATLVQPVGSPLSLECTVEGTSNPNLYWYRQAAGRGLQLLFYSVGIGQISSEVPQNLSASRPQDRQFILSSKKLLLSDSGFYLCAGNRGGNTGELFFGEGSRLTVL.

The chain carries TRBV19 and TRBJ2-2; D not certain. V lost 5 bases, J lost 6 bases, and 10 bases lay in between. Looked up from germline, CDR1 is LNHDA and CDR2 is SQIVND (reference sequence). This CDR3 has 13 residues. Written as DNA, the CDR3 is TGTGCCAGTAGTCCAACAGTGGCCGGGGAGCTGTTTTTT. This gives the protein CASSPTVAGELFF.

The chain joins TRBV6-5 to TRBJ1-2; 9 bases are a match to TRBD1. Trimming at V came to 2 bases and at J to 8 bases, leaving 9 bases not matched to a gene. Germline V gene data show CDR1 as MNHEY and CDR2 as SVGAGI. The CDR3 is 15 residues long. Written as DNA, the CDR3 is TGTGCCAGCAGTTACCTCCGGGACAGGGAGAAAGGCTACACCTTC. Translated, it gives CASSYLRDREKGYTF.

The gene calls are TRBV19 and TRBJ1-1; 9 nucleotides line up with TRBD1. This CDR3 is 16 amino acids long. V lost 6 bases and J lost 2; bases outside the gene matches: 10. Looked up from germline, CDR1 is LNHDA and CDR2 is SQIVND (reference sequence). CDR3 protein: CASRRIGTGFNTEAFF. Written as DNA, the CDR3 is TGTGCCAGTAGGCGGATCGGGACAGGGTTTAACACTGAAGCTTTCTTT.

V and J are TRBV19 and TRBJ1-3; D not resolved. This CDR3 is 15 amino acids long. Germline assignment: CDR1 LNHDA and CDR2 SQIVND (reference sequence). The V and J ends lost 5 bases and 0 bases respectively, with 11 bases between them. As DNA, the CDR3 is TGTGCCAGTAGTGTTGGACGGATCTCTGGAAACACCATATATTTT. Amino acid sequence: CASSVGRISGNTIYF. The full variable domain, completed using reference TRBV19 and TRBJ1-3, is DGGITQSPKYLFRKEGQNVTLSCEQNLNHDAMYWYRQDPGQGLRLIYYSQIVNDFQKGDIAEGYSVSREKKESFPLTVTSAQKNPTAFYLCASSVGRISGNTIYFGEGSWLTVV.

The chain uses TRBV5-1 and TRBJ2-7; perhaps TRBD2 as D (6 bases). This CDR3 is 14 amino acids long. With 7 bases removed from V and 5 bases from J, the gap between germline ends came to 19 bases. CDR1 is SGHRS and CDR2 is YFSETQ in the germline V gene. This CDR3 is CASSPRGIRNEQYF. The CDR3 DNA sequence: TGCGCCAGCTCTCCGCGGGGAATTCGAAACGAGCAGTACTTC.

There are a few counts of this clone. The rearrangement uses TRBV27 and TRBJ2-2; perhaps TRBD2 as D (5 bases). CDR3 length equals 15 residues. V dropped 5 bases and J dropped 7 bases, with 17 bases sitting between them. Germline assignment: CDR1 MNHEY and CDR2 SMNVEV (reference sequence). The CDR3 is CASSDPGLVGGELFF. The CDR3 region has the DNA TGTGCCAGCAGTGACCCGGGGTTGGTTGGCGGGGAGCTGTTTTTT.

The V call is TRBV29-1, the J call TRBJ1-3; TRBD1 might be the D (5 bases). V lost 7 bases, J lost 6 bases, and 19 bases lay in between. CDR3 length equals 14 residues. Germline assignment: CDR1 SQVTM and CDR2 ANQGSEA. The CDR3 sequence: CSAGLAGRENTIYF. The CDR3 region has the DNA TGCAGCGCTGGACTTGCGGGGCGCGAAAACACCATATATTTT.

V and J are TRBV11-3 and TRBJ2-3; 8 bases are a match to TRBD2. This CDR3 contains 15 residues. V shed 2 bases and J 7 bases; nucleotides not matched to a gene: 8. Germline assignment: CDR1 SGHNT and CDR2 YENEEA. The CDR3: CASSLHGGVGNTQYF. CDR3 DNA sequence: TGTGCCAGCAGCTTACACGGGGGGGTCGGTAATACGCAGTATTTT.

The chain carries TRBV6-1 and TRBJ1-6; D is ambiguous. Per germline, CDR1 MNHNS and CDR2 SASEGT. The CDR3 sequence is 13 residues long. Trimming stripped 7 bases from V and 7 bases from J, with 11 bases between. The CDR3 sequence: CASIQARNSPLHF. The DNA for the CDR3 is TGTGCCAGCATCCAGGCTAGAAATTCACCCCTCCACTTT.

The V gene is TRBV15, the J gene TRBJ2-2, with unresolved D. Trimming shortened V by 0 bases and J by 7 bases, and 9 bases separated the two germline ends. This CDR3 has 14 residues. From germline, CDR1 is LNHNV and CDR2 YYDKDF (reference sequence). As DNA, the CDR3 is TGTGCCACCAGCAGAGATCGGACGTACGGGGAGCTGTTTTTT. Residues: CATSRDRTYGELFF.

This chain uses TRBV7-3 with TRBJ2-3, with a possible D match to TRBD2 (6 bases). The germline V and J ends were trimmed by 8 bases and 2 bases, with 11 bases remaining between them. The CDR3 is 13 residues long. Germline loops: CDR1 SGHTA, CDR2 FQGTGA. The CDR3 region is CASRGSATDTQYF. CDR3 in DNA: TGTGCCAGCCGGGGGTCCGCCACAGATACGCAGTATTTT.

This clone was seen once. This chain connects TRBV11-2 to TRBJ2-7, with 7 bases matching TRBD1. This CDR3 contains 15 residues. Germline V gene sequence: CDR1 SGHAT, CDR2 FQNNGV. V gave up 3 bases and J gave up 2 bases; unmatched junction bases: 7. The CDR3 region is CASSLERTGPYEQYF. In nucleotides, the CDR3 is TGTGCCAGCAGCTTGGAAAGGACAGGCCCCTACGAGCAGTACTTC.